These T cell receptor beta chains were read from a single sample in a study of control samples from healthy donors and cancer patients. Clones were sequenced by immunoSEQ multiplex PCR, and TCRdb holds only the in-frame ones, with some missing. The data contain about 89,000 clones, over 65% of them singletons. Sequenced sample: blood. These receptor sequences come from a middle-aged woman in good health. The CDR3 runs from the conserved cysteine through the conserved F or W. D genes are given only for firm matches. Some rows mark clone size as missing; the rest say once, few, many or name a class of expanded clone.

>TRBD1|NA|14|TRBV7-2|TRBJ1-2
TGTGCCAGCAGGCCCGCCGGACAGGGGTATGGCTACACCTTC
CASRPAGQGYGYTF
>TRBD2|NA|14|TRBV10-2|TRBJ2-1
TGCGCCACCCGACTAGCGGGGGCGGTCAATGAGCAGTTCTTC
CATRLAGAVNEQFF
>NA|NA|12|TRBV10-3|TRBJ1-5
TGTGCCATCAGTGCTTCTAATCAGCCCCAGCATTTT
CAISASNQPQHF
>NA|NA|14|TRBV7-6|TRBJ2-1
TGTGCCAGCAGCCTATTTAGCTCCTACAATGAGCAGTTCTTC
CASSLFSSYNEQFF
>NA|NA|13|TRBV6-5|TRBJ2-7
TGTGCCAGCAGTACTGGGGGGGCGGCTGGGTCGTACTTC
CASSTGGAAGSYF
>NA|NA|15|TRBV7-8|TRBJ1-5
TGTGCCAGCAGCCAGGGGACGGTGGGCAATCAGCCCCAGCATTTT
CASSQGTVGNQPQHF
>NA|NA|13|TRBV30|TRBJ1-2
TGTGCCTGGAGTGCTTCGGCAGTCTATGGCTACACCTTC
CAWSASAVYGYTF
>TRBD2|NA|15|TRBV5-1|TRBJ2-1
TGCGCCAGCAGCTTGGGGCGGGGGGGCACCGATGAGCAGTTCTTC
CASSLGRGGTDEQFF
>TRBD1|NA|16|TRBV30|TRBJ1-2
TGTGCCTGGAGTGTAGGTGGACAGGGTGGTAGCTATGGCTACACCTTC
CAWSVGGQGGSYGYTF
>NA|few|13|TRBV6-4|TRBJ1-1
TGTGCCAGCAGTGAAGCAGATAACACTGAAGCTTTCTTT
CASSEADNTEAFF
>NA|NA|13|TRBV10-2|TRBJ1-1
TGCGCCAGCAGTCCCGGACGGAACACTGAAGCTTTCTTT
CASSPGRNTEAFF
>TRBD1|NA|15|TRBV9|TRBJ1-6
TGTGCCAGCAGCGTAGGGACAGGGGGAAGCTCACCCCTCCACTTT
CASSVGTGGSSPLHF
>NA|few|15|TRBV7-2|TRBJ2-3
TGTGCCAGCAGCTTTTCAGCGGGGAGGGGGGATACGCAGTATTTT
CASSFSAGRGDTQYF
>NA|NA|12|TRBV29-1|TRBJ1-1
TGCAGCGTTACAACTATGAACACTGAAGCTTTCTTT
CSVTTMNTEAFF
>NA|few|15|TRBV6-5|TRBJ1-5
TGTGCCAGCAGTTATGGGAGACATAGCAATCAGCCCCAGCATTTT
CASSYGRHSNQPQHF
>NA|NA|11|TRBV25-1|TRBJ2-7
TGTGCCACCGAGGAGGGAGACGAGCAGTACTTC
CATEEGDEQYF
>NA|NA|12|TRBV6-1|TRBJ2-1
TGTGCCAGCAGTGAAGCTTTGGGTGAGCAGTTCTTC
CASSEALGEQFF
>NA|few|14|TRBV6-5|TRBJ1-2
TGTGCCAGCAGGACCATAGGGGGGAACTATGGCTACACCTTC
CASRTIGGNYGYTF
>TRBD1|once|14|TRBV15|TRBJ2-7
TGTGCCACCAGCACCCGGACAGGGAGCGGCGAGCAGTACTTC
CATSTRTGSGEQYF
>NA|NA|15|TRBV19|TRBJ2-2
TGTGCCAGTGCCCGCGCAGGTGATAACACCGGGGAGCTGTTTTTT
CASARAGDNTGELFF
>NA|NA|14|TRBV7-2|TRBJ2-7
TGTGCCAGCAGCGCTTCCGGGACGGGCTACGAGCAGTACTTC
CASSASGTGYEQYF
>NA|NA|16|TRBV20-1|TRBJ1-4
TGCAGTGCTAGTCCTTCTATGGCGCAACATGGTGAAAAACTGTTTTTT
CSASPSMAQHGEKLFF
>NA|few|14|TRBV7-9|TRBJ2-7
TGTGCCAGCAGCTTAGGGATACCCCCTAACGAGCAGTACTTC
CASSLGIPPNEQYF
>TRBD1|NA|14|TRBV6-2/TRBV6-3|TRBJ2-7
TGTGCCAGCAGTTACCCCCGGACAGGGTACGAGCAGTACTTC
CASSYPRTGYEQYF
>NA|NA|13|TRBV5-5|TRBJ1-2
TGTGCCAGCAGCCCCGGGGGGGAAAGGGGCTACACCTTC
CASSPGGERGYTF
>NA|NA|13|TRBV5-4|TRBJ1-2
TGTGCCAGCAGCTTGGACAGGAACTATGGCTACACCTTC
CASSLDRNYGYTF
>TRBD1|NA|15|TRBV5-4|TRBJ2-3
TGTGCCAGCAGCATAGACAGGGGGCTTGCAGATACGCAGTATTTT
CASSIDRGLADTQYF
>NA|NA|12|TRBV12-3/TRBV12-4|TRBJ1-2
TGTGCCAGCAGAGCTTCAGACTATGGCTACACCTTC
CASRASDYGYTF
>NA|NA|11|TRBV7-2|TRBJ2-7
TGTGCCAGCAGCTTGGATTACGAGCAGTACTTC
CASSLDYEQYF
>NA|NA|13|TRBV11-3|TRBJ1-1
TGTGCCAGCAGCTTTGCCCCGAGCACTGAAGCTTTCTTT
CASSFAPSTEAFF
>NA|NA|15|TRBV4-3|TRBJ1-1
TGCGCCAGCAGCCACGGTCTTACAGGGACTTTTGAAGCTTTCTTT
CASSHGLTGTFEAFF
>NA|NA|13|TRBV11-3|TRBJ1-3
TGTGCCAGCAGCGATCAGGACGGAAACACCATATATTTT
CASSDQDGNTIYF
>NA|NA|16|TRBV24-1|TRBJ2-3
TGTGCCACCAGTGAAGTGACACCGGACGAGACAGATACGCAGTATTTT
CATSEVTPDETDTQYF
>TRBD2|NA|12|TRBV2|TRBJ2-3
TGTGCCAGACGTAGCGGGGGAGATACGCAGTATTTT
CARRSGGDTQYF
>TRBD2|once|18|TRBV7-2|TRBJ2-7
TGTGCCAGCAGCTTAGTCTCGGGACTAGCGGGGGGATCCTACGAGCAGTACTTC
CASSLVSGLAGGSYEQYF
>NA|NA|16|TRBV2|TRBJ2-6
TGTGCCAGCAGTGGGGACACTCTCTCTGGGGCCAACGTCCTGACTTTC
CASSGDTLSGANVLTF
>NA|NA|13|TRBV10-1|TRBJ2-7
TGCGCCAGCAGTGAGTCTGCGACAAGCGGGCAGTACTTC
CASSESATSGQYF
>TRBD1|NA|14|TRBV27|TRBJ1-1
TGTGCCAGCAGACGACAGGGGGTGAACACTGAAGCTTTCTTT
CASRRQGVNTEAFF
>NA|NA|15|TRBV6-2/TRBV6-3|TRBJ2-1
TGTGCCAGCAGTTACCAGATCCACTCCTACAATGAGCAGTTCTTC
CASSYQIHSYNEQFF
>NA|NA|16|TRBV5-1|TRBJ1-1
TGCGCCAGCAGCTTGGAATATTTGAGGGGTTGGACTGAAGCTTTCTTT
CASSLEYLRGWTEAFF
>TRBD2|once|15|TRBV4-1|TRBJ2-1
TGCGCCAGCAGCCAAGCTAGCGGGGGAGACAATGAGCAGTTCTTC
CASSQASGGDNEQFF